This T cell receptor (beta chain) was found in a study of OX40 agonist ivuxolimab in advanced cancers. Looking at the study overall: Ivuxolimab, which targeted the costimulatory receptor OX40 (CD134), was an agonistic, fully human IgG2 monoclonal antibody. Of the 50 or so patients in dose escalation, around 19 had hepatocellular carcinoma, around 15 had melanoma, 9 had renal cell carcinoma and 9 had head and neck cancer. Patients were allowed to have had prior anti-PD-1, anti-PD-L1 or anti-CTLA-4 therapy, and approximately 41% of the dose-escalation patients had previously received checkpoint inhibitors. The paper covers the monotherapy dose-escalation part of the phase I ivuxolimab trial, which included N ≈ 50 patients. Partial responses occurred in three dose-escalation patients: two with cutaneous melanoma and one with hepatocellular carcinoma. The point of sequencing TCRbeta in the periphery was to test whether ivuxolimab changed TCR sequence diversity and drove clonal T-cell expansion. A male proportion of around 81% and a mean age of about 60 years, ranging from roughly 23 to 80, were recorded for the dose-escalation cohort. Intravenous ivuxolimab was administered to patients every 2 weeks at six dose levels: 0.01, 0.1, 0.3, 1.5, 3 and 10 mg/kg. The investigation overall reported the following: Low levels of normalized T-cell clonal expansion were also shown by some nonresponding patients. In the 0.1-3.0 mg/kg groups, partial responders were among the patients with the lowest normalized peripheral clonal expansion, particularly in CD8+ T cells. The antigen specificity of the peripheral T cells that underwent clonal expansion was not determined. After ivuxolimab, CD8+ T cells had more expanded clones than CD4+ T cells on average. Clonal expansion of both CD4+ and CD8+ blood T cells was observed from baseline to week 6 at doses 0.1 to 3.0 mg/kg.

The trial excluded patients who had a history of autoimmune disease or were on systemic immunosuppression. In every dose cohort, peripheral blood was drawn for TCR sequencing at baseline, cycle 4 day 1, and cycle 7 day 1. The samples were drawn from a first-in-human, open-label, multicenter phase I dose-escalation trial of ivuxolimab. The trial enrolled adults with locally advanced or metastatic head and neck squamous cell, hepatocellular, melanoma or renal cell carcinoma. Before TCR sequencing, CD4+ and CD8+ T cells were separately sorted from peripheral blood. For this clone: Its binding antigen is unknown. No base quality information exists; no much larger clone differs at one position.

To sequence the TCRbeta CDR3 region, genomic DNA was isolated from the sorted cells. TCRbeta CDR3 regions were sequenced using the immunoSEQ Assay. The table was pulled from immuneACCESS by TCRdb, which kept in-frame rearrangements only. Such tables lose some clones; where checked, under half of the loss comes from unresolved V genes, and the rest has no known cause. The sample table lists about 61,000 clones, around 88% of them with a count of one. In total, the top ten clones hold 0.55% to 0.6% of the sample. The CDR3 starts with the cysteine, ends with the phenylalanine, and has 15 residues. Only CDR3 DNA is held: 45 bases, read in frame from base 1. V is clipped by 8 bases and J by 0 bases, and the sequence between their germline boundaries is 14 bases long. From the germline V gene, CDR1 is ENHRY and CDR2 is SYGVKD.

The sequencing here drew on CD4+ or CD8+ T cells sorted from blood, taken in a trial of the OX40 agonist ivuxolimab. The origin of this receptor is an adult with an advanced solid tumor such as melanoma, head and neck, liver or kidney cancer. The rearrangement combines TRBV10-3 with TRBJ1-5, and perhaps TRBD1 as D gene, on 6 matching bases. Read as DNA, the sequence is TGTGCCATCTCAGCGACAGGTAATAGCAATCAGCCCCAGCATTTT. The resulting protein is CAISATGNSNQPQHF.